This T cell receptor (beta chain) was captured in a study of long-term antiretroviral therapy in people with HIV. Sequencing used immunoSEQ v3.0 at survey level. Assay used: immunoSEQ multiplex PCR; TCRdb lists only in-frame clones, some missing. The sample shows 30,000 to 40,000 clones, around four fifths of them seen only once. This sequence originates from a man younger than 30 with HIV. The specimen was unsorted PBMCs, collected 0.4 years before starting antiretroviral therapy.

The CDR3 DNA follows: TGTGCCAGTTACAGGGCCTACTATGGCTACACCTTC. Translating it yields CASYRAYYGYTF. V and J are TRBV19 and TRBJ1-2; D might be TRBD1 (6 bases). CDR1 and CDR2 (germline): LNHDA, SQIVND (reference sequence). The CDR3 is 12 residues long. Between the trimmed V and J ends, which lost 8 bases and 3 bases, there was a span of 10 bases.